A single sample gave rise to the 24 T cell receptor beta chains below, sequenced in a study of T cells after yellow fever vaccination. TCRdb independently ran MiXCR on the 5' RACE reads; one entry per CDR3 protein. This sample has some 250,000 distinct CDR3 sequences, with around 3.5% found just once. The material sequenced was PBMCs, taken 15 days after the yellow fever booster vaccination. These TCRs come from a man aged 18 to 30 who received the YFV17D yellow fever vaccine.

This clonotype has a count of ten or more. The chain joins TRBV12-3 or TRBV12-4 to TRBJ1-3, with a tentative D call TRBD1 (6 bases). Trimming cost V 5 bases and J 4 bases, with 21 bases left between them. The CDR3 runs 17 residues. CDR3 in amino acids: CASSVGWGGTAGNTIYF. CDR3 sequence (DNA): TGTGCCAGCAGTGTAGGATGGGGGGGCACAGCGGGAAACACCATATATTTT.

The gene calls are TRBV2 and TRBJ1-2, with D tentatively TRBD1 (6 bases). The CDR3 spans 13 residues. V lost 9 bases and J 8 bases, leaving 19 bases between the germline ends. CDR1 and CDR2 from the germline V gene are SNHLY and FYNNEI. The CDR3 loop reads CASTVSGALGYTF. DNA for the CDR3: TGTGCCAGTACAGTCTCGGGGGCCTTGGGCTACACCTTC.

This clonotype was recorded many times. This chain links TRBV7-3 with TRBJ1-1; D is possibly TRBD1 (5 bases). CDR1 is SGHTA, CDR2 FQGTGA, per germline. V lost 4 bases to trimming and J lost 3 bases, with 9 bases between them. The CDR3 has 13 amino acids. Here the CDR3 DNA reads TGTGCCAGCAGCTCTCAGGGCGACACTGAAGCTTTCTTT. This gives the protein CASSSQGDTEAFF. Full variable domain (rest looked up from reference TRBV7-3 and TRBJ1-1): GAGVSQTPSNKVTEKGKYVELRCDPISGHTALYWYRQSLGQGPEFLIYFQGTGAADDSGLPNDRFFAVRPEGSVSTLKIQRTERGDSAVYLCASSSQGDTEAFFGQGTRLTVV.

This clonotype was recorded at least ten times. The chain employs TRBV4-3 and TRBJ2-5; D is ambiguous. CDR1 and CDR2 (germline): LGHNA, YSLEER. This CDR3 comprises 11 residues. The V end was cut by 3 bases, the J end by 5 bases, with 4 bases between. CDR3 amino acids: CASSHGETQYF. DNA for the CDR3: TGCGCCAGCAGCCATGGGGAGACCCAGTACTTC.

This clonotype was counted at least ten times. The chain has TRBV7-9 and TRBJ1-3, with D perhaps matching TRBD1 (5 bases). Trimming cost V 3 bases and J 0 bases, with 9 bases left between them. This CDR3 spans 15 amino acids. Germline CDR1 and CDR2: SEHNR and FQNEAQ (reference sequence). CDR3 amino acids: CASSLSGTSGNTIYF. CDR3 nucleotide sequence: TGTGCCAGCAGCTTGTCGGGGACCTCTGGAAACACCATATATTTT.

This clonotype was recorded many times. The CDR3 region is CASSEQGDYGYTF. In nucleotides, the CDR3 is TGCGCCAGCAGCGAGCAGGGTGACTATGGCTACACCTTC. This chain uses TRBV5-1 with TRBJ1-2; a weak D match, TRBD1 (5 bases). CDR3 size: 13 residues. Looked up from germline, CDR1 is SGHRS and CDR2 is YFSETQ. V lost 4 bases and J 3 bases, leaving 10 bases between the germline ends.

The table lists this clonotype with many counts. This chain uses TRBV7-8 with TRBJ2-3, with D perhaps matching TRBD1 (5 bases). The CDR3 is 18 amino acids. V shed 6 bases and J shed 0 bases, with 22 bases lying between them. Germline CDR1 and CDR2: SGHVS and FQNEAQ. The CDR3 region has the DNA TGTGCCAGCAGGTTCCGAAGTTTTGTAGGGGCGAGCACAGATACGCAGTATTTT. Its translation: CASRFRSFVGASTDTQYF.

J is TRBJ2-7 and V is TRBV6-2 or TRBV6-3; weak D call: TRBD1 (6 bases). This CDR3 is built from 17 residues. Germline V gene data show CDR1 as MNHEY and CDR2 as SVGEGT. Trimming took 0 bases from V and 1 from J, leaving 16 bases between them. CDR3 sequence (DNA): TGTGCCAGCAGTTACTCCCCGTGGGGGCGGAGGTCCTACGAGCAGTACTTC. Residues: CASSYSPWGRRSYEQYF.

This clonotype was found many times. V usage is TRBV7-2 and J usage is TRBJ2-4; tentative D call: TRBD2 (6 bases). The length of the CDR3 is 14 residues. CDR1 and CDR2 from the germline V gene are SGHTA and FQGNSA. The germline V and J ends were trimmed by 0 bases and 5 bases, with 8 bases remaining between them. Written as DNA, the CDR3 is TGTGCCAGCAGCTTAGCCCCTAGCGAAAACATTCAGTACTTC. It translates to CASSLAPSENIQYF. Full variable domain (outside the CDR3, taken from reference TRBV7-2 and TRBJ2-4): GAGVSQSPSNKVTEKGKDVELRCDPISGHTALYWYRQSLGQGLEFLIYFQGNSAPDKSGLPSDRFSAERTGGSVSTLTIQRTQQEDSAVYLCASSLAPSENIQYFGAGTRLSVL.

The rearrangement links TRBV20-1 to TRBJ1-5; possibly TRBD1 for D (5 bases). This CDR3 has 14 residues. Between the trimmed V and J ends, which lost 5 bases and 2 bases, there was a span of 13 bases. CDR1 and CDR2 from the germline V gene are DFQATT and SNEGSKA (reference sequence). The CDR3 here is CSAGGSRGNQPQHF. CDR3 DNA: TGCAGTGCTGGGGGGTCGAGGGGCAATCAGCCCCAGCATTTT.

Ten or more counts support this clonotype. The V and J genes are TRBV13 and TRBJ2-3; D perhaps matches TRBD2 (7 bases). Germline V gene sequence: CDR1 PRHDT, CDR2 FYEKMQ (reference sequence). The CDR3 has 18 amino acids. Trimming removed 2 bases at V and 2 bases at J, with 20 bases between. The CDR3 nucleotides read TGTGCCAGCAGCTTATATTATCGGGCGGGGGCGAACACAGATACGCAGTATTTT. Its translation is CASSLYYRAGANTDTQYF.

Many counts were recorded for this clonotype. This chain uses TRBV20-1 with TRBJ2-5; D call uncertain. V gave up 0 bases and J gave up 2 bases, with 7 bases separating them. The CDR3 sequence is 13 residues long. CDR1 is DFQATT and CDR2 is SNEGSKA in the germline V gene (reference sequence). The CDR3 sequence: CSARDSEQETQYF. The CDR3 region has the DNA TGCAGTGCTAGAGACTCTGAGCAAGAGACCCAGTACTTC.

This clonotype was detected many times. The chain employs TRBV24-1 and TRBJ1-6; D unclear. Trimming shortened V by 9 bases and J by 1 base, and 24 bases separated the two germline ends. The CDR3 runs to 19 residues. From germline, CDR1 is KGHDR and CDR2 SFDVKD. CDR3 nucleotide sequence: TGTGCCACCCCCCCTCGGGCGGTGAGCGTCGGGTCCTATAATTCACCCCTCCACTTT. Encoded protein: CATPPRAVSVGSYNSPLHF.

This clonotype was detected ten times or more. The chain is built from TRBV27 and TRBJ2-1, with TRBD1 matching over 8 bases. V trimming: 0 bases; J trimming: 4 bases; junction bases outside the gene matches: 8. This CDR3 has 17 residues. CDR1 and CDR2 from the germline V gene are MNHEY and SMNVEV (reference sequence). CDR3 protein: CASSLSFSGQAYNEQFF. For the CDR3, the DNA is TGTGCCAGCAGTTTATCATTTTCGGGACAGGCATACAATGAGCAGTTCTTC.

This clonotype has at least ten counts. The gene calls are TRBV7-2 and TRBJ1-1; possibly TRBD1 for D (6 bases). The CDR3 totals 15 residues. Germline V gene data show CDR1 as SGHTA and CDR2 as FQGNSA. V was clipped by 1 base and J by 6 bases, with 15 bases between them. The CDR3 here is CASSLGDILISEAFF. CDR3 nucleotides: TGTGCCAGCAGCTTAGGGGACATTTTGATATCTGAAGCTTTCTTT.

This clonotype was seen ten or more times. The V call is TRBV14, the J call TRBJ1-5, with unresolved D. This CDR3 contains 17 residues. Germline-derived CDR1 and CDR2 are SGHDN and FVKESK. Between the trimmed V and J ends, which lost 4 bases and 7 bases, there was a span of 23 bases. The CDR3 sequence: CASSPFSGEGMNQPQHF. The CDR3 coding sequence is TGTGCCAGCAGCCCCTTCTCCGGGGAGGGCATGAACCAGCCCCAGCATTTT. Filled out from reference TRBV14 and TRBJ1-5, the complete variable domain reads EAGVTQFPSHSVIEKGQTVTLRCDPISGHDNLYWYRRVMGKEIKFLLHFVKESKQDESGMPNNRFLAERTGGTYSTLKVQPAELEDSGVYFCASSPFSGEGMNQPQHFGDGTRLSIL.

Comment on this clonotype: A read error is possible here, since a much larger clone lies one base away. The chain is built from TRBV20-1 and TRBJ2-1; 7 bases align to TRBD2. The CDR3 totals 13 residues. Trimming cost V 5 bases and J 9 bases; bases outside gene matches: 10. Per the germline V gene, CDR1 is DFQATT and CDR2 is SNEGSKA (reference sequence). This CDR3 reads CSASGTKDTEQFF. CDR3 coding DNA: TGCAGTGCTTCCGGGACTAAAGACACTGAGCAGTTCTTC.

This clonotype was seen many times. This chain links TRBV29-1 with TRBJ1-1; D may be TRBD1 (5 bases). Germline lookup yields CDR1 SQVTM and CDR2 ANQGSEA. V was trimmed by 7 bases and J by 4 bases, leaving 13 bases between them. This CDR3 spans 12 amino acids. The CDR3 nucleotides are TGCAGCGGCGGGGGTTGGGGCACTGAAGCTTTCTTT. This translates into CSGGGWGTEAFF.

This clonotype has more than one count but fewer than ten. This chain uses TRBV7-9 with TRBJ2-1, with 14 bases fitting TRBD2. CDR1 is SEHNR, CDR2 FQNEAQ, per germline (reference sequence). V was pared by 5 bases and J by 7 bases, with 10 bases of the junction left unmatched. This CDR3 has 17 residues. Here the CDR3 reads CASSPRLAGGDKNEQFF. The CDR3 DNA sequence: TGTGCCAGCAGCCCTAGACTAGCGGGGGGGGATAAGAATGAGCAGTTCTTC. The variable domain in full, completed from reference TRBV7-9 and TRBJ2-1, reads DTGVSQNPRHKITKRGQNVTFRCDPISEHNRLYWYRQTLGQGPEFLTYFQNEAQLEKSRLLSDRFSAERPKGSFSTLEIQRTEQGDSAMYLCASSPRLAGGDKNEQFFGPGTRLTVL.

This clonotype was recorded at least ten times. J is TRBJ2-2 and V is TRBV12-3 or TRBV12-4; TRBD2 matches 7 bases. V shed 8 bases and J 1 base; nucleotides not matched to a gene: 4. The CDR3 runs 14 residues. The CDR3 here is CASVGGRNTGELFF. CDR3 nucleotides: TGTGCCAGCGTCGGGGGGAGGAACACCGGGGAGCTGTTTTTT.

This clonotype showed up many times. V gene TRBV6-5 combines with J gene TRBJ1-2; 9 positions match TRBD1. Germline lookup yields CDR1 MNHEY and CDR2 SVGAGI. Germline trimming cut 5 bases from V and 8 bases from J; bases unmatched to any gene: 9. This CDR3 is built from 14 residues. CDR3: CASSAPGQGSGYTF. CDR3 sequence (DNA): TGTGCCAGCAGTGCCCCGGGACAGGGTAGCGGCTACACCTTC.

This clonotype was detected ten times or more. The CDR3 reads CSEHREQGSTGELFF. CDR3 in DNA: TGCAGCGAGCACCGAGAACAGGGGAGCACCGGGGAGCTGTTTTTT. The V call is TRBV29-1, the J call TRBJ2-2; 7 bases map to TRBD1. Germline CDR1 and CDR2: SQVTM and ANQGSEA. This CDR3 has 15 amino acids. Trimming at V came to 7 bases and at J to 4 bases, leaving 12 bases not matched to a gene.

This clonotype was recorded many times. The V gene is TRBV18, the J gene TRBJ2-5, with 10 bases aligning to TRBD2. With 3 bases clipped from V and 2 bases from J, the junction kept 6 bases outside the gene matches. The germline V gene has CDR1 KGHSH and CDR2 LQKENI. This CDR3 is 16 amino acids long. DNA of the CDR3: TGTGCCAGCTCACCCGAGCTAGCGGGGGTGCAAGAGACCCAGTACTTC. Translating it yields CASSPELAGVQETQYF.

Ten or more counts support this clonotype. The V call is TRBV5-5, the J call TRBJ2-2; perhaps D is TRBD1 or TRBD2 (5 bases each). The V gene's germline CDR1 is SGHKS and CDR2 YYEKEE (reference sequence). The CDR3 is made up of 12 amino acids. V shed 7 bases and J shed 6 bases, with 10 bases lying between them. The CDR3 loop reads CASGDGAGELFF. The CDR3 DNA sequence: TGTGCCAGCGGGGACGGGGCCGGGGAGCTGTTTTTT.